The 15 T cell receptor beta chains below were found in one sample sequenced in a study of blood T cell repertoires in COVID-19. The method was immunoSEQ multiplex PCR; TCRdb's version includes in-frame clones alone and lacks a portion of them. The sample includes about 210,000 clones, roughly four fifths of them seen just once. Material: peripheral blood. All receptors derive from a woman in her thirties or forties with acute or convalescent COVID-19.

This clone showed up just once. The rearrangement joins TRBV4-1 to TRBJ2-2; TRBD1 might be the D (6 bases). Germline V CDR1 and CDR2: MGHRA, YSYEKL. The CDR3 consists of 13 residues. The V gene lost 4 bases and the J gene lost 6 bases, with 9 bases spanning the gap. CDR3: CASSLTGSGELFF. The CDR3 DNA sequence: TGCGCCAGCAGCCTTACAGGGTCCGGGGAGCTGTTTTTT.

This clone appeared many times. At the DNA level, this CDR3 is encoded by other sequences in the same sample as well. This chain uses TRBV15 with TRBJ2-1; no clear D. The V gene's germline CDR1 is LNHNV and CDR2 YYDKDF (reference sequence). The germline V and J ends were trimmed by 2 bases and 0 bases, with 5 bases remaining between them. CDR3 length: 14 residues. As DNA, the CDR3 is TGTGCCACCAGCAGATTGAGCTCCTACAATGAGCAGTTCTTC. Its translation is CATSRLSSYNEQFF. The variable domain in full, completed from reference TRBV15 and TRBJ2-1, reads DAMVIQNPRYQVTQFGKPVTLSCSQTLNHNVMYWYQQKSSQAPKLLFHYYDKDFNNEADTPDNFQSRRPNTSFCFLDIRSPGLGDTAMYLCATSRLSSYNEQFFGPGTRLTVL.

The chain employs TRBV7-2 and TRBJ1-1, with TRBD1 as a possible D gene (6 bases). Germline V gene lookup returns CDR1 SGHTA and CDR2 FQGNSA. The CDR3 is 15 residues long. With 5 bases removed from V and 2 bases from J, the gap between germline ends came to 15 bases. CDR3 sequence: CASSPPRGSNTEAFF. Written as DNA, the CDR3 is TGTGCCAGCAGCCCTCCCAGGGGATCCAACACTGAAGCTTTCTTT. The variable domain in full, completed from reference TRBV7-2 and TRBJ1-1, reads GAGVSQSPSNKVTEKGKDVELRCDPISGHTALYWYRQSLGQGLEFLIYFQGNSAPDKSGLPSDRFSAERTGGSVSTLTIQRTQQEDSAVYLCASSPPRGSNTEAFFGQGTRLTVV.

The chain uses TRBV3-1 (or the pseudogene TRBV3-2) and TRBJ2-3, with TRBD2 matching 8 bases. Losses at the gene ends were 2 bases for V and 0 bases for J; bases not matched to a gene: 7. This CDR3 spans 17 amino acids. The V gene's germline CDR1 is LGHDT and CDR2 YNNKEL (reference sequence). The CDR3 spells CASSQTGTRTSTDTQYF. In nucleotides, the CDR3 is TGTGCCAGCAGCCAAACCGGGACTAGGACTAGCACAGATACGCAGTATTTT.

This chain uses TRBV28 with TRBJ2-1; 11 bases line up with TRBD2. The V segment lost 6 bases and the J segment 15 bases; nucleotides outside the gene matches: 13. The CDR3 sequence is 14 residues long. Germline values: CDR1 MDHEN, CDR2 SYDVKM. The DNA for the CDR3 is TGTGCCAGCAGCCTTTTCCCGACTAGCGGGATGAGGTTCTTC. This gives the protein CASSLFPTSGMRFF.

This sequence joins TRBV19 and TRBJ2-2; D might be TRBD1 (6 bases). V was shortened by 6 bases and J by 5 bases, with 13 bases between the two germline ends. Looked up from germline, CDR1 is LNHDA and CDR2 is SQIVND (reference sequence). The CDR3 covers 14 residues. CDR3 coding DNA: TGTGCCAGTAGCACAGGGTACCAAACCGGGGAGCTGTTTTTT. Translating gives CASSTGYQTGELFF.

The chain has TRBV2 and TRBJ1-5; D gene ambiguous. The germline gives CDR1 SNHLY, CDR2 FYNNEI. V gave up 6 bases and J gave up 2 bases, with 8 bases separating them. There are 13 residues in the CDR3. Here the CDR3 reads CASRVGRNQPQHF. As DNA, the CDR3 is TGTGCCAGCAGGGTCGGTCGCAATCAGCCCCAGCATTTT.

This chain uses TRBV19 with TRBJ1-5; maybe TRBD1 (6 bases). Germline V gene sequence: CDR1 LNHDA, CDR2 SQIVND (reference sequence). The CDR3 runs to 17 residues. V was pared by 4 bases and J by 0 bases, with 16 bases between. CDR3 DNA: TGTGCCAGTAGTACAGGTTTGGACAGTTATAGCAATCAGCCCCAGCATTTT. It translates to CASSTGLDSYSNQPQHF. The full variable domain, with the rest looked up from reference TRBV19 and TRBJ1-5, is DGGITQSPKYLFRKEGQNVTLSCEQNLNHDAMYWYRQDPGQGLRLIYYSQIVNDFQKGDIAEGYSVSREKKESFPLTVTSAQKNPTAFYLCASSTGLDSYSNQPQHFGDGTRLSIL.

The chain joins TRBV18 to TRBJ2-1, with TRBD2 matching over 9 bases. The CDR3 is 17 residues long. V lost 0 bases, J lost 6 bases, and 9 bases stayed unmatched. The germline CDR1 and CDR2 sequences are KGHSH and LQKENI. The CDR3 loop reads CASSPPNSGSLLNEQFF. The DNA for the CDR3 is TGTGCCAGCTCACCACCAAATAGCGGGAGCCTTCTCAATGAGCAGTTCTTC. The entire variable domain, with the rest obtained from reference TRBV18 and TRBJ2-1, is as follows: NAGVMQNPRHLVRRRGQEARLRCSPMKGHSHVYWYRQLPEEGLKFMVYLQKENIIDESGMPKERFSAEFPKEGPSILRIQQVVRGDSAAYFCASSPPNSGSLLNEQFFGPGTRLTVL.

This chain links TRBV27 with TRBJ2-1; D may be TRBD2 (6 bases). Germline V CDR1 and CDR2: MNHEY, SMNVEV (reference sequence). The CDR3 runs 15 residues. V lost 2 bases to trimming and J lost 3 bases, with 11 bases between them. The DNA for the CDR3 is TGTGCCAGCAGTTTACGGGGGAGACTCTACAATGAGCAGTTCTTC. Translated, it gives CASSLRGRLYNEQFF.

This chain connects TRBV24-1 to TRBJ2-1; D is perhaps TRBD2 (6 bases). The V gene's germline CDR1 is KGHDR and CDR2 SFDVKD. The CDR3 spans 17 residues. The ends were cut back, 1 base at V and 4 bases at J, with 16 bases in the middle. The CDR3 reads CATSDFRREDLYNEQFF. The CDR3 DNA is TGTGCCACCAGTGATTTTAGGCGGGAAGATCTGTACAATGAGCAGTTCTTC.

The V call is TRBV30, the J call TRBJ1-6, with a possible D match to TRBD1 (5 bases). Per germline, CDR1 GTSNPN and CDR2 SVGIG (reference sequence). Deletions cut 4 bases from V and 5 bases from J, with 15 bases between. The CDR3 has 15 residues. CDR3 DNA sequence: TGTGCCTGGACCTCCGGCAGGGCCCATAATTCACCCCTCCACTTT. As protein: CAWTSGRAHNSPLHF.

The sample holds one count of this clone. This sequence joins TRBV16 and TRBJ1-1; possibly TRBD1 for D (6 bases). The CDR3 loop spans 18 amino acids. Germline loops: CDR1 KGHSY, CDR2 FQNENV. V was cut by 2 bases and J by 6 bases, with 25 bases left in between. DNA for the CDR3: TGTGCCAGCAGCCAAGCGATCCCCGGTCGGTTTGGGGGCTCTGAAGCTTTCTTT. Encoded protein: CASSQAIPGRFGGSEAFF.

CDR3 region: CASSLDRGPMNTEAFF. The CDR3 nucleotides are TGCGCCAGCAGCTTGGACAGGGGCCCAATGAACACTGAAGCTTTCTTT. The J gene is TRBJ1-1, the V gene TRBV5-1; 7 bases are shared with TRBD1. The CDR3 is 16 residues long. Losses at the gene ends were 0 bases for V and 0 bases for J; bases not matched to a gene: 5. Germline V gene sequence: CDR1 SGHRS, CDR2 YFSETQ.

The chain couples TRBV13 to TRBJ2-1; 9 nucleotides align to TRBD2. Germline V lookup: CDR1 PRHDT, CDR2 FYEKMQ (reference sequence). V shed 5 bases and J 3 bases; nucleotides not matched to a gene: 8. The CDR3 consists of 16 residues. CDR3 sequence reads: CASSADSGGSYNEQFF. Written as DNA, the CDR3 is TGTGCCAGCAGCGCCGATAGCGGGGGCAGCTACAATGAGCAGTTCTTC. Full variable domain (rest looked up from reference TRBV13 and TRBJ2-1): AAGVIQSPRHLIKEKRETATLKCYPIPRHDTVYWYQQGPGQDPQFLISFYEKMQSDKGSIPDRFSAQQFSDYHSELNMSSLELGDSALYFCASSADSGGSYNEQFFGPGTRLTVL.